The present entry profiles one T cell receptor beta chain with its context. This sample was included in a study of shared clonotypes between healthy human individuals. Sequencing used immunoSEQ multiplex PCR; TCRdb keeps in-frame clones, though not all of them. The sample gives over a million clones, 95% to 99% of which show up once; 0.4% to 0.55% is in the top ten. The length of the CDR3 is 16 residues. V lost 2 bases and J lost 5, with 18 bases in between. Germline CDR1 reads LNHDA; CDR2 reads SQIVND (reference sequence). This clonotype was sampled from a man under 40 in good health. V gene TRBV19 combines with J gene TRBJ2-5; a weak D match, TRBD1 (5 bases). Sequenced material: naive CD4+ T cells sorted from blood. Subset described: CD45RA+ positively selected. The CDR3 DNA sequence: TGTGCCAGTAGTATAAGGGGCAGGCAGGGCCGGGAGACCCAGTACTTC. Translation gives CASSIRGRQGRETQYF.